The clone carrying this T cell receptor beta chain was observed many times. Its antigen is not identified. The record originates from a study of Graves' ophthalmopathy and Graves' hyperthyroidism. Findings of the study overall: A model of 13 signatures distinguished ophthalmopathy from stable hyperthyroidism at approximately 88% sensitivity and about 80% specificity.

Between the trimmed V and J ends, which lost 7 bases and 1 base, there was a span of 13 bases. Looked up from germline, CDR1 is SQVTM and CDR2 is ANQGSEA. The CDR3 extends over 13 amino acids. Patients newly diagnosed with hyperthyroidism, under 2 months' duration, were aged 18 to 65, the study reports. TCR beta CDR3 regions were amplified from RNA transcripts. Second-round multiplex PCR came after first-round RT-PCR with HTBI primers. MiXCR, applied by TCRdb to the multiplex PCR reads, yields one record per CDR3 protein. Of 400,000 to 450,000 distinct CDR3 sequences in the sample, 20% to 25% were seen once.

V is TRBV29-1 and J is TRBJ1-1; no firm D call. The source material was peripheral blood. The clonotype comes from a young woman with stable Graves' hyperthyroidism. The CDR3 nucleotides are TGCAGCGCCGGGAGAGCTGGGAACACTGAAGCTTTCTTT. This encodes CSAGRAGNTEAFF.